This TCR beta chain was observed in a study of blood T cell repertoires in COVID-19. Using immunoSEQ multiplex PCR, the repertoire was profiled, and TCRdb retains in-frame clones only, with some absent. Of just under 150,000 clones in the sample, about nine tenths were seen once. This CDR3 is built from 14 residues. Germline CDR1 reads SGHRS; CDR2 reads YFSETQ. Trimming left V 4 bases short and J 5 bases short, with 12 bases between. This sequence originates from a man aged 50-60 years who had recovered from COVID-19. The chain couples TRBV5-1 to TRBJ1-4; D is perhaps TRBD1 (6 bases). The sample consisted of peripheral blood. CDR3 region: CASSRGRGNEKLFF. CDR3 bases: TGCGCCAGCAGCCGCGGGAGGGGGAATGAAAAACTGTTTTTT.